This T cell receptor (beta chain) was profiled in a study of T-cell reconstitution after alpha-beta-depleted transplantation in children. This clonotype was observed a few times. Unique molecular identifiers tagged the TCRbeta library. TCRdb re-called the PCR reads through MiXCR, storing one row per CDR3 protein. The data contain hundreds of thousands of distinct CDR3 sequences, 10% to 15% of them singletons. The germline gives CDR1 LNHDA, CDR2 SQIVND (reference sequence). Trimming shortened V by 3 bases and J by 0 bases, and 12 bases separated the two germline ends. This CDR3 region has 15 residues. The sequence derives from a male patient aged 10 to 17 who had a stem cell transplant for acute myeloid leukemia, so the T cells may come from the graft donor. This chain joins TRBV19 and TRBJ2-7; TRBD1 is a possible D gene (6 bases). The material was PBMCs, mostly from graft donor cells, obtained 360 days after TCRalphabeta/CD19-depleted stem cell transplant. The CDR3 loop reads CASSMGAGPSYEQYF. The DNA of the CDR3 is TGTGCCAGTAGTATGGGGGCAGGTCCCTCCTACGAGCAGTACTTC.